This record concerns one T cell receptor beta chain sequence. The antigen is undetermined. This table comes from immunoSEQ multiplex PCR, and its TCRdb copy is limited to in-frame clones, with some not included. The data show roughly 150,000 clones, less than 80% seen once. This entry comes from a study of PD-1 blockade in classical Hodgkin lymphoma. Turning to the study itself: Patients were treated with nivolumab at 3 mg/kg, and this was given intravenously every 2 weeks. Findings of the study overall: Nivolumab initiation under 1 year post-ASCT meant exclusion. Sources of repertoire differences remain undefined, possibly disease activity or prior therapy.

Exposure to brentuximab vedotin varied, and each patient had relapsed following autologous stem cell transplantation. Trimming pared 0 bases from V and 4 bases from J, leaving 18 bases between. Per the germline V gene, CDR1 is MNHNS and CDR2 is SASEGT. This CDR3 comprises 17 residues. The material sequenced was peripheral blood mononuclear cells (PBMCs), taken before the second cycle of nivolumab. The clonotype comes from a human donor with classical Hodgkin lymphoma. The chain joins TRBV6-1 to TRBJ1-2; D might be TRBD1 (5 bases). The CDR3 DNA reads TGTGCCAGCAGTGAAGCCCCCCAATCCGGGGCCCCCTATGGCTACACCTTC. It is translated as CASSEAPQSGAPYGYTF.